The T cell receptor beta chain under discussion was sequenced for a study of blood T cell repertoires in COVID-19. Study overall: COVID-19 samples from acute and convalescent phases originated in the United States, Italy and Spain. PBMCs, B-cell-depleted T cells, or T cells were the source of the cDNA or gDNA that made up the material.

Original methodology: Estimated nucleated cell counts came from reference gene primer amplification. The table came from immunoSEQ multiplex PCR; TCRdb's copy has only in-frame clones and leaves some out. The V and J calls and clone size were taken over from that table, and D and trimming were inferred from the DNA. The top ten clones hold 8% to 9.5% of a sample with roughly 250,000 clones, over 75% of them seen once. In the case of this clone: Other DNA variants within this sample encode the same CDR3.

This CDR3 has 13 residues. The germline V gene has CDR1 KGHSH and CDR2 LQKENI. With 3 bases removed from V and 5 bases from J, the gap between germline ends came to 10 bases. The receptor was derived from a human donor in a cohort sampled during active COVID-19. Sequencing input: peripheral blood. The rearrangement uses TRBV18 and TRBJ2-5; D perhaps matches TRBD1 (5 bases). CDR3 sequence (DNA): TGTGCCAGCTCACCCGGCAGGGTGGAGACCCAGTACTTC. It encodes CASSPGRVETQYF.